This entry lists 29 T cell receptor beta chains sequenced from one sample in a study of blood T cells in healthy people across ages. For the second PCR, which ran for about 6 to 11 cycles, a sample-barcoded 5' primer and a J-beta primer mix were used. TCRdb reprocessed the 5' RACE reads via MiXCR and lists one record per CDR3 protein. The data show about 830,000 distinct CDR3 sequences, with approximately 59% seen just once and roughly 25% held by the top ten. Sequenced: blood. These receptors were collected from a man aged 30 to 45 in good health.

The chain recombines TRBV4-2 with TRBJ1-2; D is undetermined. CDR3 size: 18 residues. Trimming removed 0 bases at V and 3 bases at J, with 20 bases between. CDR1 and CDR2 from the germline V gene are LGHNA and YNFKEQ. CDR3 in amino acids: CASSQDRWEGGGDYGYTF. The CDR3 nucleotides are TGTGCCAGCAGCCAAGACCGTTGGGAGGGCGGTGGGGACTATGGCTACACCTTC.

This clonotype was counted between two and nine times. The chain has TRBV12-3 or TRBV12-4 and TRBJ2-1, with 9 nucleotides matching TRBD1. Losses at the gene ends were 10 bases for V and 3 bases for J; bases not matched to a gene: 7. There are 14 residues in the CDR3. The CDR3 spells CATGGDRVYNEQFF. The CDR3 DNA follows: TGTGCCACCGGCGGGGACAGGGTCTACAATGAGCAGTTCTTC.

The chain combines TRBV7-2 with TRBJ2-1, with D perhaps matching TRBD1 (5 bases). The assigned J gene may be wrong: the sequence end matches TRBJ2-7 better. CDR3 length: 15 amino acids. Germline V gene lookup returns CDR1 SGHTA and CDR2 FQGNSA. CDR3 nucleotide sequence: TGTGCCAGCAGGCAACAGGTCATCTCCTACAATGAGCAGTACTTC. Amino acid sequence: CASRQQVISYNEQYF.

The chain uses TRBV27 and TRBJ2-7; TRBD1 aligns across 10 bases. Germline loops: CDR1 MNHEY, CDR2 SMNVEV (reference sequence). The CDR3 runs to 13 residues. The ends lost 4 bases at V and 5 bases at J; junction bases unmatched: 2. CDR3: CASSSDRGHEQYF. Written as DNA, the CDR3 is TGTGCCAGCAGTTCTGACAGGGGGCACGAGCAGTACTTC.

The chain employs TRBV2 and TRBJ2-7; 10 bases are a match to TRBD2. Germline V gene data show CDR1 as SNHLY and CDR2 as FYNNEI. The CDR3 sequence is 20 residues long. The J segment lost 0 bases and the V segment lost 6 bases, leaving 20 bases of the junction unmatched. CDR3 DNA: TGTGCCAGCAGCCAACCGGCCCCGCCTAGCGGGGGCCTTATCTCCTACGAGCAGTACTTC. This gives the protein CASSQPAPPSGGLISYEQYF.

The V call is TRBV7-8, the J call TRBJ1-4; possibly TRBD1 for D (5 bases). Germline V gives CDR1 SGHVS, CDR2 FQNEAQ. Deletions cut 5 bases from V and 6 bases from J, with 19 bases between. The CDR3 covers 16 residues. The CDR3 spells CASSPEDSRGYEKLFF. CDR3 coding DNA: TGTGCCAGCAGCCCAGAGGACTCCCGGGGGTATGAAAAACTGTTTTTT.

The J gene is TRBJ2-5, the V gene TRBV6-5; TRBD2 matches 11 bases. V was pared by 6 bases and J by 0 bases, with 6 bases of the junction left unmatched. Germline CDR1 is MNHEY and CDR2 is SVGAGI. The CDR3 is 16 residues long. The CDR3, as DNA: TGTGCCAGCAGGATTACTAGCGGGAGCTACCAAGAGACCCAGTACTTC. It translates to CASRITSGSYQETQYF.

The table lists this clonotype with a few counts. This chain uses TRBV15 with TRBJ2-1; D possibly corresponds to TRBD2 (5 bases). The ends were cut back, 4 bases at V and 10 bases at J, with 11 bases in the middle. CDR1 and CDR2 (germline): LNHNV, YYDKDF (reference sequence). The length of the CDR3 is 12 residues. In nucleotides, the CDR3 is TGTGCCACCAGCACCGGAGGCCACGAGCAGTTCTTC. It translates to CATSTGGHEQFF.

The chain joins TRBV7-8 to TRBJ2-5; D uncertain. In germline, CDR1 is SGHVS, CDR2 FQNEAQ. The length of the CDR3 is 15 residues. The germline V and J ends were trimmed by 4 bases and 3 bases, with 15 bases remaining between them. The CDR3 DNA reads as TGTGCCAGCAGCTCAGACCCATGGCGTAAAGAGACCCAGTACTTC. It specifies CASSSDPWRKETQYF.

DNA for the CDR3: TGTGCCAGCAGTGAGACAGTAGGGTCCTACAATGAGCAGTTCTTC. Encoded protein: CASSETVGSYNEQFF. The rearrangement links TRBV25-1 to TRBJ2-1; the D gene is possibly TRBD1 (5 bases). The germline CDR1 and CDR2 sequences are MGHDK and SYGVNS. The CDR3 length is 15 residues. Trimming removed 3 bases at V and 1 base at J, with 10 bases between. Full variable domain (missing parts from reference TRBV25-1 and TRBJ2-1): EADIYQTPRYLVIGTGKKITLECSQTMGHDKMYWYQQDPGMELHLIHYSYGVNSTEKGDLSSESTVSRIRTEHFPLTLESARPSHTSQYLCASSETVGSYNEQFFGPGTRLTVL.

The CDR3 loop reads CASSDGRGTRANEQFF. As DNA, the CDR3 is TGTGCCAGCAGCGACGGACGGGGGACTAGGGCGAATGAGCAGTTCTTC. The chain joins TRBV14 to TRBJ2-1, with 8 bases aligning to TRBD2. CDR1 is SGHDN, CDR2 FVKESK, per germline. The CDR3 contains 16 residues. V lost 5 bases and J lost 7; bases outside the gene matches: 13.

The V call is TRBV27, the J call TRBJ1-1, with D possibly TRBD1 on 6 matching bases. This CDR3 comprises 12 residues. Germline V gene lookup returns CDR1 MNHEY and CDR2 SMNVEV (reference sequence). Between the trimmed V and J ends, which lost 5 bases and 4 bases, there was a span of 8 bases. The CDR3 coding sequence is TGTGCCAGCAGTCCAGGGGCCACTGAAGCTTTCTTT. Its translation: CASSPGATEAFF.

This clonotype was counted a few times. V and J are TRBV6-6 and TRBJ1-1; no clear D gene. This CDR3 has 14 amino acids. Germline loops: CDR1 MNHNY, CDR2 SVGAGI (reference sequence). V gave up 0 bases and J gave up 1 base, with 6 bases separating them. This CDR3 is CASSYSRENTEAFF. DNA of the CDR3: TGTGCCAGCAGTTACTCTCGGGAGAACACTGAAGCTTTCTTT.

CDR3 region: CASNHRSTVSGNTEAFF. The CDR3 coding sequence is TGTGCCAGCAACCATAGGTCGACGGTTTCGGGGAACACTGAAGCTTTCTTT. J is TRBJ1-1 and V is TRBV2; D gene uncertain. The CDR3 covers 17 residues. With 7 bases removed from V and 1 base from J, the gap between germline ends came to 22 bases. Germline V gene sequence: CDR1 SNHLY, CDR2 FYNNEI.

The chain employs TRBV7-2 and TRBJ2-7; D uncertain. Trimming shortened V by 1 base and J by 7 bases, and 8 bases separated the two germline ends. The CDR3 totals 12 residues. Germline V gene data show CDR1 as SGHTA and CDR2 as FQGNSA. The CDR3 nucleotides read TGTGCCAGCAGCTTAGATGTTATGGAGCAGTACTTC. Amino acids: CASSLDVMEQYF.

The CDR3 DNA sequence: TGTGCCAGCAGTGAAGGATGGCAGGCCTCCTACGAGCAGTACTTC. This codes for CASSEGWQASYEQYF. This chain links TRBV2 with TRBJ2-7; D not certain. The V gene's germline CDR1 is SNHLY and CDR2 FYNNEI. V gave up 1 base and J gave up 0 bases, with 10 bases separating them. The CDR3 totals 15 residues.

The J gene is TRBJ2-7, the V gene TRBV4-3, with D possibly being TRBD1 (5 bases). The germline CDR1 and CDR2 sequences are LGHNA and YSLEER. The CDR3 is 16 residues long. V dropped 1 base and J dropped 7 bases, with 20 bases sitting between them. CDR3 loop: CASSQGPLQEGEEQYF. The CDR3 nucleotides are TGCGCCAGCAGCCAAGGCCCCCTCCAAGAAGGGGAAGAGCAGTACTTC.

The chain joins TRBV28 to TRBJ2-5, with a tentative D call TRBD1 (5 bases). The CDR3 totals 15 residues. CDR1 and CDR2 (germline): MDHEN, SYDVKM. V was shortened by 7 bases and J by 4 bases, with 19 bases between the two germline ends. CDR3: CASTPKGGARETQYF. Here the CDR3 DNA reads TGTGCCAGCACCCCCAAAGGTGGGGCGCGAGAGACCCAGTACTTC.

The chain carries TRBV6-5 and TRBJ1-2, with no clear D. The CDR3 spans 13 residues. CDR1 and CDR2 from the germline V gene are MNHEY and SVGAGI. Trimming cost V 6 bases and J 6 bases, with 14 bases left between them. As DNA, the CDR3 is TGTGCCAGCAGATTACGTGAGGGCCATGGCTACACCTTC. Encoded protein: CASRLREGHGYTF.

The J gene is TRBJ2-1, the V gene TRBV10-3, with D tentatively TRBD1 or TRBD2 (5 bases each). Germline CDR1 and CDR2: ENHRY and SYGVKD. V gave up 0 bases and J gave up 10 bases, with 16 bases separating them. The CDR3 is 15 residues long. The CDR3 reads CAISESHRDPLEQFF. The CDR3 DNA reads TGTGCCATCAGTGAGTCGCATAGGGACCCCCTCGAGCAGTTCTTC.

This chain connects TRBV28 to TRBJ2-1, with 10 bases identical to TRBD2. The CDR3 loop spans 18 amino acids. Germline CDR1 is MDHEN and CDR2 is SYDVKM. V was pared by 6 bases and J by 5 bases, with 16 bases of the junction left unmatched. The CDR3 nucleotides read TGTGCCAGCAGCTTAACGGCCGCGGTAGCGGGGGGAAACAATGAGCAGTTCTTC. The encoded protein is CASSLTAAVAGGNNEQFF. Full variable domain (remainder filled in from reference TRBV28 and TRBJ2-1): DVKVTQSSRYLVKRTGEKVFLECVQDMDHENMFWYRQDPGLGLRLIYFSYDVKMKEKGDIPEGYSVSREKKERFSLILESASTNQTSMYLCASSLTAAVAGGNNEQFFGPGTRLTVL.

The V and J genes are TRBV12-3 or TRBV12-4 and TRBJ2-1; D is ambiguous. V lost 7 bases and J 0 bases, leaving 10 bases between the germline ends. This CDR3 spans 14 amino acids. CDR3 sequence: CASTTSPSYNEQFF. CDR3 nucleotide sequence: TGTGCCAGCACGACGAGTCCCTCCTACAATGAGCAGTTCTTC.

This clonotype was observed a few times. The CDR3 loop reads CSAPTLRSNTEAFF. The CDR3 region has the DNA TGCAGTGCCCCTACTCTCAGGAGCAACACTGAAGCTTTCTTT. This sequence joins TRBV20-1 and TRBJ1-1; D is unresolved. The CDR3 runs to 14 residues. Germline lookup yields CDR1 DFQATT and CDR2 SNEGSKA (reference sequence). V lost 6 bases and J 2 bases, leaving 16 bases between the germline ends.

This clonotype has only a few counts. The CDR3, as DNA: TGTGCCAGCGGCGGACAGGGGGCCTACGAGCAGTACTTC. Translation: CASGGQGAYEQYF. The J gene is TRBJ2-7, the V gene TRBV6-5, with 10 bases aligning to TRBD1. The J segment lost 2 bases and the V segment lost 8 bases, leaving 3 bases of the junction unmatched. The CDR3 sequence is 13 residues long. Germline loops: CDR1 MNHEY, CDR2 SVGAGI.

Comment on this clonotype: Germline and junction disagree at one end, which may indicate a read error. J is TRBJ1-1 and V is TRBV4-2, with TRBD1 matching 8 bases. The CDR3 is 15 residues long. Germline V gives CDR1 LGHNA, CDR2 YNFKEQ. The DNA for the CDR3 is TGTGCCAGCAGCCCAGAGGCAGGGGGCGCATATGAAGTTTTCTTT. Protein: CASSPEAGGAYEVFF.

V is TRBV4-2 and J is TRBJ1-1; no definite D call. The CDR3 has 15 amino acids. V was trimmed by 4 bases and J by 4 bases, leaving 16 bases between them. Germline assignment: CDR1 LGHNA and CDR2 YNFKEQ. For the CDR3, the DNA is TGTGCCAGCAGCCCGAGCGAGTGGGGTGGCACTGAAGCTTTCTTT. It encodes CASSPSEWGGTEAFF.

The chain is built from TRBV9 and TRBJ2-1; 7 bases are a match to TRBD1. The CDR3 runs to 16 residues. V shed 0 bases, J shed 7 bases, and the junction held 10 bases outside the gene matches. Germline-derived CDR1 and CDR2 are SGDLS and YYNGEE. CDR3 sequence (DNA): TGTGCCAGCAGCGTAGACCCCAGGGGGTCGAGTAATGAGCAGTTCTTC. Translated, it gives CASSVDPRGSSNEQFF.

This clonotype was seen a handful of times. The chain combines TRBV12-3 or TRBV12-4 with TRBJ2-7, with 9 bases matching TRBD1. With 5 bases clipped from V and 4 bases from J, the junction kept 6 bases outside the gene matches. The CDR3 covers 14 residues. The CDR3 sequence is CASSGTGTGYEQYF. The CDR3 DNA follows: TGTGCCAGCAGTGGGACAGGGACAGGATACGAGCAGTACTTC.

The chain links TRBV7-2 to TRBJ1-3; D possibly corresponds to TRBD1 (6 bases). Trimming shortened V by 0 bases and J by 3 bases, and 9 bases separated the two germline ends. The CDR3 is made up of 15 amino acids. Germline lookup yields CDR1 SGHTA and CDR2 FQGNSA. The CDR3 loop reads CASSLARGGGNTIYF. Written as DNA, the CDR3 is TGTGCCAGCAGCTTAGCCAGGGGAGGTGGAAACACCATATATTTT.